This T cell receptor beta chain was identified in a study of identical twins. Study-level points and caveats: Twin pairs had excess sharing that was weaker in beta out-of-frame sequences. Models underpredicted monozygotic twin sharing of out-of-frame TCR alpha.

A universal primer site arose from template switching, and cDNA bore unique molecular identifiers. TCRdb re-derived calls from the 5' RACE reads in MiXCR, one entry per CDR3 protein. The sample includes fewer than 250,000 distinct CDR3 sequences, around 9.6% of them seen just once. This clonotype turned up a few times. Its target is unknown. The CDR3 is 15 residues long. The germline V gene encodes CDR1 SGHRS and CDR2 YFSETQ. V trimming: 7 bases; J trimming: 0 bases; junction bases outside the gene matches: 5. The sample comprised memory (CD45RO+) T cells sorted from blood. The source of this sequence is a woman aged 18-30 years in good health. The rearrangement uses TRBV5-1 and TRBJ2-3, with 10 bases fitting TRBD2. Here the CDR3 DNA reads TGCGCCAGCGGCCAGCGGGAGGGTAGCACAGATACGCAGTATTTT. It yields the protein CASGQREGSTDTQYF.